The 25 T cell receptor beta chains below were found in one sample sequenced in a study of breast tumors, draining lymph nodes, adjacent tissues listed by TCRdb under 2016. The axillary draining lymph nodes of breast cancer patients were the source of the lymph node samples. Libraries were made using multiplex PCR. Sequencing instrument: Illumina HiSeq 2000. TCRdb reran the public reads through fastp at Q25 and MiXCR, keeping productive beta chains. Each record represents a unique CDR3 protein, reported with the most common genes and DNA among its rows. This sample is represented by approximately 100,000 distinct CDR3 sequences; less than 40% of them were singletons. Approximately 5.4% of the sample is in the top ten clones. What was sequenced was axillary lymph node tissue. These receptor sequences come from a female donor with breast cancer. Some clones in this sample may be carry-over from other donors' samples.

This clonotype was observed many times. CDR3 region: CASSDEPTNEKLFF. CDR3 nucleotides: TGTGCCAGCTCGGACGAGCCAACTAATGAAAAACTGTTTTTT. V is TRBV12-3 or TRBV12-4 and J is TRBJ1-4; unclear D gene. The CDR3 loop spans 14 amino acids. Trimming left V 8 bases short and J 0 bases short, with 10 bases between.

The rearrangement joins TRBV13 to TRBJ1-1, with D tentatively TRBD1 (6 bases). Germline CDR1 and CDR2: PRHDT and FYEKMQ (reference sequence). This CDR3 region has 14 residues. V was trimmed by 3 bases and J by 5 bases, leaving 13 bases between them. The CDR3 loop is CASSFGTRGTEAFF. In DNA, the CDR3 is TGTGCCAGCAGCTTTGGGACAAGGGGGACTGAAGCTTTCTTT.

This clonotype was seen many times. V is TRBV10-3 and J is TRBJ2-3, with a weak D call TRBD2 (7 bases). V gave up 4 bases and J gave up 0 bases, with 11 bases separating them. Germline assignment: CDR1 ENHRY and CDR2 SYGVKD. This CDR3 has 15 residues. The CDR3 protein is CAISVGGASTDTQYF. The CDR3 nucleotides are TGTGCCATCAGTGTGGGGGGGGCTAGCACAGATACGCAGTATTTT.

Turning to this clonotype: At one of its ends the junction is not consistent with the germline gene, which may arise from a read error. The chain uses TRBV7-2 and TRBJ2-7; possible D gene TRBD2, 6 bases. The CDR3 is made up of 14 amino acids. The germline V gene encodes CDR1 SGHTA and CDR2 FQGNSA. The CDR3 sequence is CASSYTRGTYAQYF. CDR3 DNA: TGTGCCAGCAGTTACACTCGCGGGACCTACGCGCAGTACTTC.

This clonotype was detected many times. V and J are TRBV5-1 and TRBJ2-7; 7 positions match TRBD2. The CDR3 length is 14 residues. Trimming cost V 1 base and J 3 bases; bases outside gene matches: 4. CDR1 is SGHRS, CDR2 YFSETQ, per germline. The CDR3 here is CASSLTSVNYEQYF. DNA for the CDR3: TGCGCCAGCAGCTTGACTAGCGTAAACTACGAGCAGTACTTC.

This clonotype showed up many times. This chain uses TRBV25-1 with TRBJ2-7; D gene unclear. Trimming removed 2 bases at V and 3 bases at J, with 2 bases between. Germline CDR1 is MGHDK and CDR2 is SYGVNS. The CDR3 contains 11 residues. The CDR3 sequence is CASSEGYEQYF. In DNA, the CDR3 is TGTGCCAGCAGTGAAGGCTACGAGCAGTACTTC.

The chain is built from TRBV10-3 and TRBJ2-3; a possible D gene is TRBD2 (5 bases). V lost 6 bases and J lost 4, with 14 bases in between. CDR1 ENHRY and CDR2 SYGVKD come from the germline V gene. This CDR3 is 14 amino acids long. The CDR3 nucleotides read TGTGCCATCAGGGGAGCCCAAAGGGCAGATACGCAGTATTTT. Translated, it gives CAIRGAQRADTQYF.

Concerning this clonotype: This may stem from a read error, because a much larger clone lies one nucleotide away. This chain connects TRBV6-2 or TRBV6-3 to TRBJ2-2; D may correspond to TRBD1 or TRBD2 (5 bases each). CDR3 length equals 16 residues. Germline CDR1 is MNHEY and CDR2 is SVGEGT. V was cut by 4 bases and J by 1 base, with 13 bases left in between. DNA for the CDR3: TGTGCCAGCAGTTCCTCGGGGCGGGTGAACACCGGGGAGCTGTTTTTT. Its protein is CASSSSGRVNTGELFF.

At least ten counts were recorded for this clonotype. The CDR3 protein is CASDEYQETQYF. CDR3 DNA sequence: TGTGCCAGCGACGAGTACCAAGAGACCCAGTACTTC. This chain uses TRBV6-1 with TRBJ2-5; D gene uncertain. V was trimmed by 8 bases and J by 0 bases, leaving 7 bases between them. CDR3 length: 12 residues. The V gene's germline CDR1 is MNHNS and CDR2 SASEGT.

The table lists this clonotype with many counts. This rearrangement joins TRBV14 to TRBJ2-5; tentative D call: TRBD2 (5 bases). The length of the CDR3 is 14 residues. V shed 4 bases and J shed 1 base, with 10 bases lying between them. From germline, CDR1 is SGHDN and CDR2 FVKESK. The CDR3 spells CASSPLEVQETQYF. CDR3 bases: TGTGCCAGCAGCCCCTTGGAGGTCCAAGAGACCCAGTACTTC.

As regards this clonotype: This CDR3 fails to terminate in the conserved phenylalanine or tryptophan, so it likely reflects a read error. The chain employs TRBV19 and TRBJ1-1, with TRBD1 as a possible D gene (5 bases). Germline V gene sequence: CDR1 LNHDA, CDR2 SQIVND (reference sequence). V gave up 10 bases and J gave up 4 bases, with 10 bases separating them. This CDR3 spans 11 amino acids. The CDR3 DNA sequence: TGTGCCACCAAGGGGTCCACTGAAGCTTTCCTT. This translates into CATKGSTEAFL.

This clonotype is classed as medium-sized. CDR3 DNA sequence: TGTGCCAGCAGCTTGCAGCGGGGGGGCTACGAGCAGTACTTC. This codes for CASSLQRGGYEQYF. The chain carries TRBV7-2 and TRBJ2-7, with 10 positions matching TRBD2. With 3 bases clipped from V and 3 bases from J, the junction kept 2 bases outside the gene matches. This CDR3 comprises 14 residues. Germline lookup yields CDR1 SGHTA and CDR2 FQGNSA.

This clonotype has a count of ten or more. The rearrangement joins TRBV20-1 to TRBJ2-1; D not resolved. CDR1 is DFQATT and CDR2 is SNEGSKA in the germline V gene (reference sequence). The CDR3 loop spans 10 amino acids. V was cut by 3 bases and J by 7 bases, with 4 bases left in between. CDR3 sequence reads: CSASRNEQFF. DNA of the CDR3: TGCAGTGCTAGTCGAAATGAGCAGTTCTTC.

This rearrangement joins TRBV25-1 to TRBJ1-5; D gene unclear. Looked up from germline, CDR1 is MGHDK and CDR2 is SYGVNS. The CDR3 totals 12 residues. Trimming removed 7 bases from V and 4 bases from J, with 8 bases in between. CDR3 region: CASTSGNQPQHF. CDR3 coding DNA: TGTGCCAGCACCTCCGGTAATCAGCCCCAGCATTTT.

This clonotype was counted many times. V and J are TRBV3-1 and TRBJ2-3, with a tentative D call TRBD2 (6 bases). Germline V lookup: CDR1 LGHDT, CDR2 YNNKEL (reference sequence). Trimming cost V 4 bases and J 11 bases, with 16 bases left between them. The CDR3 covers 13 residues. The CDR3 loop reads CASSPLAGREQYF. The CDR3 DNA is TGTGCCAGCAGCCCCCTGGCGGGACGGGAGCAGTATTTT.

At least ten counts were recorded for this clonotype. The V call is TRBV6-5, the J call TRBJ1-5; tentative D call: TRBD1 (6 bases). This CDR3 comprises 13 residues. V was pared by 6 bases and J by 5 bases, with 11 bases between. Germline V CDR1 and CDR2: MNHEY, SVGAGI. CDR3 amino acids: CASSKQGHQPQHF. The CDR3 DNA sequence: TGTGCCAGCAGCAAACAGGGCCATCAGCCCCAGCATTTT.

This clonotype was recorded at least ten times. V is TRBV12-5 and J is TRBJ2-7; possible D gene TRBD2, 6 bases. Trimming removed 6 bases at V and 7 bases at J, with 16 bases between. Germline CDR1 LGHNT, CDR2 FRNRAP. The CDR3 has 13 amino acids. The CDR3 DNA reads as TGTGCTAGTGGGTTGTCCATGGAGGGGGAGCAGTACTTC. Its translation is CASGLSMEGEQYF.

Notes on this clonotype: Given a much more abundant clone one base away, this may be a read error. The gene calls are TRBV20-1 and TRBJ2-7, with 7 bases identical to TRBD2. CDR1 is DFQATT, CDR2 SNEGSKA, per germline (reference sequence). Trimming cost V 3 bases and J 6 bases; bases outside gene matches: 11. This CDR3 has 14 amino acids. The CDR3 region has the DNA TGCAGTGCTAGGGGTCTAGCGGTTAACTCCGAGCAGTACTTC. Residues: CSARGLAVNSEQYF.

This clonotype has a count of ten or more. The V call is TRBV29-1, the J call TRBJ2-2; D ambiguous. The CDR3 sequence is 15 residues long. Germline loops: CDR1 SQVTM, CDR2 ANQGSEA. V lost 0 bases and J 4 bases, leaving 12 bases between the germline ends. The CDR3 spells CSVEDSSWGTGELFF. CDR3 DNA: TGCAGCGTTGAAGATAGTAGCTGGGGCACCGGGGAGCTGTTTTTT.

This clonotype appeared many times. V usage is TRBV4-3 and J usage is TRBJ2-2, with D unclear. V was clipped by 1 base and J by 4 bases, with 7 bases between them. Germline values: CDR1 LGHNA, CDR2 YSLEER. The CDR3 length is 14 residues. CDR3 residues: CASSQVGATGELFF. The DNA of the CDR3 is TGCGCCAGCAGCCAAGTTGGAGCCACCGGGGAGCTGTTTTTT.

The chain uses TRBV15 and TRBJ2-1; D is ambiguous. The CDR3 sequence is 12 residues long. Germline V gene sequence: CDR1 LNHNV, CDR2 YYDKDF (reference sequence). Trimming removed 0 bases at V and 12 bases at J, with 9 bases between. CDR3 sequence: CATSRDSAGQFF. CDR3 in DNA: TGTGCCACCAGCAGAGATTCGGCAGGGCAGTTCTTC.

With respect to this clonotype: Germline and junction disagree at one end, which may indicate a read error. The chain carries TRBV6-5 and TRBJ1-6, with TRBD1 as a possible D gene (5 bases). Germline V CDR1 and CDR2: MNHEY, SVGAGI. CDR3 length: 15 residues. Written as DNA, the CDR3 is TGTGCCAGCAGTTACGGGACGGCCTATAATTCACCCCCCCACTTC. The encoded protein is CASSYGTAYNSPPHF.

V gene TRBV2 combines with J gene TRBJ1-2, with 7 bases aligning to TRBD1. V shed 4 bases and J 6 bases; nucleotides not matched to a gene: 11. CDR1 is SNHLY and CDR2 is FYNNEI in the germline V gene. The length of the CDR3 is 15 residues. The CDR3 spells CASSASPGGRDGYTF. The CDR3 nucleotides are TGTGCCAGCAGTGCATCCCCAGGGGGAAGAGATGGCTACACCTTC.

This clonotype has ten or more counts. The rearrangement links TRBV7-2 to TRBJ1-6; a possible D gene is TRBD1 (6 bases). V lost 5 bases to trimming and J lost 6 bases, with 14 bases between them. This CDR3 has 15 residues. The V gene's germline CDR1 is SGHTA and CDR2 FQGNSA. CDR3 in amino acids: CASSVGTTINSPLHF. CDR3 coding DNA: TGTGCCAGCAGCGTTGGGACAACTATTAATTCACCCCTCCACTTT.

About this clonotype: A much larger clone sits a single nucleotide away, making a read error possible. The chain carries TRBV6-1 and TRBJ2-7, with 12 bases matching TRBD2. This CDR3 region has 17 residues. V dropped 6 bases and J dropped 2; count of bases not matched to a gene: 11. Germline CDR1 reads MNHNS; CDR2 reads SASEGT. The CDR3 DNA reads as TGTGCCAGCAGCCCATCACAGACTAGCGGGAGAACCTACGAGCAGTACTTC. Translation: CASSPSQTSGRTYEQYF.